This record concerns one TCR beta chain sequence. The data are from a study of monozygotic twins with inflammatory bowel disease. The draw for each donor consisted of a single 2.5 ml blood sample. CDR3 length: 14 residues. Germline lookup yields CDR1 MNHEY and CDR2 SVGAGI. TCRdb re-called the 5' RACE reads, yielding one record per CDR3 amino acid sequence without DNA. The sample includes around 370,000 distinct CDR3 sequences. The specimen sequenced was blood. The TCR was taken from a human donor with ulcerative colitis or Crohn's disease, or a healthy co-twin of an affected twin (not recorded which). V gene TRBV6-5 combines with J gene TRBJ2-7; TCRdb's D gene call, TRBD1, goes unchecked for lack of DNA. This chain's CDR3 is CASSWRSGSYEQYF.